This T cell receptor (beta chain) derives from a study of T cell responses to AZD1222 COVID-19 vaccine. Trimming left V 3 bases short and J 4 bases short, with 16 bases between. Per the germline V gene, CDR1 is LGHNA and CDR2 is YNFKEQ. CDR3 length: 16 amino acids. The study, taken as a whole, reports: Repertoires were sampled only after the peak T cell response. At baseline, seropositivity was found in only a handful of AZD1222 recipients. White British ancestry dominated among donors, who included more females, and clonal diversity was possibly underestimated. Per reports, nearly half of all spike-specific TCRs target regions that are unmutated in variants.

A note on this clone: Its specificity is unknown.

Method: immunoSEQ multiplex PCR; TCRdb's copy keeps in-frame clones and lacks some. The sample lists approximately 60,000 clones, roughly 82% occurring once. The chain recombines TRBV4-2 with TRBJ2-1; D is possibly TRBD2 (7 bases). The material sequenced was peripheral blood, taken on day 0 of AZD1222 vaccination. This receptor was obtained from an adult in good health. The CDR3, as DNA: TGTGCCAGCAGCCAGCCCACAGGGAGGGGGTACAATGAGCAGTTCTTC. This translates into CASSQPTGRGYNEQFF.